This T cell receptor beta chain was documented in a study of T cell responses to AZD1222 COVID-19 vaccine. This table comes from immunoSEQ multiplex PCR, and its TCRdb copy is limited to in-frame clones, with some not included. The repertoire holds some 120,000 clones, more than 85% seen once, with 6% to 8% in the top ten. The germline V gene encodes CDR1 MGHRA and CDR2 YSYEKL. The CDR3 spans 15 residues. Trimming removed 0 bases from V and 4 bases from J, with 10 bases in between. Study findings and constraints: Sampling captured repertoires only after the peak T cell response. Clonal diversity may have been underestimated in mostly white British donors. Mapped onto spike, vaccine-associated CD4 TCRs spanned it and were dominant at 160-218 and 743-854.

For this clone: Its antigen is unidentified.

This TCR derives from an adult in good health. Sequenced here: peripheral blood, sampled on day 0 of AZD1222 vaccination. The chain recombines TRBV4-1 with TRBJ1-5, with D perhaps matching TRBD1 (5 bases). CDR3 nucleotide sequence: TGCGCCAGCAGCCAAGATCGGGGCACTAATCAGCCCCAGCATTTT. Translation gives CASSQDRGTNQPQHF.